This T cell receptor (beta chain) came from a study of a mutant IDH1 vaccine in newly diagnosed glioma. In the study overall: The sex distribution of treated patients was roughly 62% male and approximately 40% female, with a mean age of roughly 40 years. Radiotherapy, temozolomide, or both had been given previously, and both were given to most.

Assay: immunoSEQ multiplex PCR; the TCRdb copy retains only in-frame clones and omits some. This sample has 85,000 to 100,000 clones; about four fifths occur once, and the top ten carry roughly 7%. Documented time point: baseline, week 1 (first vaccination visit). Treatment specified: pre-vaccination baseline after standard-of-care therapy. Each astrocytoma in the donors was new, WHO grade 3 or 4, IDH1-mutant and ATRX-lost. The germline gives CDR1 SNHLY, CDR2 FYNNEI. The CDR3 length is 14 residues. V lost 1 base, J lost 1 base, and 7 bases lay in between. The chain uses TRBV2 and TRBJ1-1; the D gene is possibly TRBD1 (5 bases). The sequence came from a middle-aged man with glioma. The sample in question was PBMCs, obtained from a glioma patient treated with radiotherapy, temozolomide or both. CDR3 coding DNA: TGTGCCAGCAGTGAAGATGGGGGGAACACTGAAGCTTTCTTT. It specifies CASSEDGGNTEAFF. Based on the CDR3 plus reference TRBV2 and TRBJ1-1, the full variable domain is EPEVTQTPSHQVTQMGQEVILRCVPISNHLYFYWYRQILGQKVEFLVSFYNNEISEKSEIFDDQFSVERPDGSNFTLKIRSTKLEDSAMYFCASSEDGGNTEAFFGQGTRLTVV.